A single sample is the source of the 29 T cell receptor beta chains below, sequenced in a study of metastatic and nonmetastatic thyroid tumors. TCRdb re-clonotyped the PCR reads through MiXCR. The repertoire consists of 30,000 to 35,000 clones, with about a fifth occurring once and the leading ten covering 3% to 3.5%. Every patient underwent thyroid surgery untreated. The sample was tumor tissue. These receptors all come from a male donor with papillary thyroid cancer or a benign thyroid nodule (not recorded which). Some clones in this sample may be carry-over from other donors' samples.

This chain links TRBV20-1 with TRBJ2-5; TRBD2 matches 7 bases. Germline V gene sequence: CDR1 DFQATT, CDR2 SNEGSKA (reference sequence). V lost 7 bases, J lost 9 bases, and 17 bases stayed unmatched. The CDR3 contains 14 residues. CDR3 nucleotides: TGCAGTGAACGAGCGTGGGGTGTGGGGGGGGCCCAGTACTTC. Protein: CSERAWGVGGAQYF.

By share, this clone ranks as medium-sized. The V gene is TRBV20-1, the J gene TRBJ2-7, with D possibly being TRBD1 (6 bases). The germline CDR1 and CDR2 sequences are DFQATT and SNEGSKA (reference sequence). V gave up 3 bases and J gave up 4 bases, with 19 bases separating them. This CDR3 contains 15 residues. CDR3 coding DNA: TGCAGTGCTAGTAGGGGGACGGGACCCGAATACGAGCAGTACTTC. As protein: CSASRGTGPEYEQYF.

This clone was observed many times. The J gene is TRBJ2-3, the V gene TRBV27; 9 positions agree with TRBD2. The CDR3 has 16 residues. Germline lookup yields CDR1 MNHEY and CDR2 SMNVEV (reference sequence). V lost 2 bases and J lost 2; bases outside the gene matches: 5. The CDR3 nucleotides read TGTGCCAGCAGTTTACAGCGCGGGAGGGCCACAGATACGCAGTATTTT. Encoded protein: CASSLQRGRATDTQYF.

This clone showed up many times. The genes are TRBV2 and TRBJ1-2; 7 bases are a match to TRBD1. Losses at the gene ends were 6 bases for V and 7 bases for J; bases not matched to a gene: 11. Germline CDR1 is SNHLY and CDR2 is FYNNEI. The CDR3 extends over 14 amino acids. CDR3 sequence reads: CASRDETGRGGYTF. The DNA of the CDR3 is TGTGCCAGCAGGGACGAGACAGGGAGAGGTGGCTACACCTTC.

CDR3 residues: CAWGSGILNTGELFF. The CDR3 DNA reads TGTGCCTGGGGTAGCGGGATTTTGAACACCGGGGAGCTGTTTTTT. The chain combines TRBV30 with TRBJ2-2; 8 positions agree with TRBD2. The CDR3 is made up of 15 amino acids. Germline V gene lookup returns CDR1 GTSNPN and CDR2 SVGIG (reference sequence). Germline trimming cut 5 bases from V and 1 base from J; bases unmatched to any gene: 6.

This clone has a count of ten or more. J is TRBJ1-6 and V is TRBV28; D is undetermined. V shed 0 bases and J shed 6 bases, with 12 bases lying between them. Germline V gives CDR1 MDHEN, CDR2 SYDVKM. The CDR3 is 16 residues long. CDR3 DNA: TGTGCCAGCAGTTTATGGGCCCAGAACATTAATTCACCCCTCCACTTT. Translation gives CASSLWAQNINSPLHF.

With respect to this clone: Germline and junction disagree at one end, which may indicate a read error. This chain links TRBV28 with TRBJ2-7, with D possibly matching TRBD2 (6 bases). Germline CDR1 is MDHEN and CDR2 is SYDVKM. The CDR3 covers 14 residues. Here the CDR3 reads CASRGLSASYDQYF. The CDR3 bases are TGTGCCAGCAGAGGACTATCGGCCTCCTACGATCAGTACTTC.

This sequence joins TRBV6-1 and TRBJ2-7; 11 bases match TRBD2. Germline values: CDR1 MNHNS, CDR2 SASEGT. This CDR3 spans 14 amino acids. J lost 5 bases, V lost 6 bases, and 6 bases had no gene match. DNA of the CDR3: TGTGCCAGCAGCCGACTAGCGGGGTACGACGAGCAGTACTTC. This encodes CASSRLAGYDEQYF.

The genes are TRBV28 and TRBJ2-4; tentatively, D is TRBD1 (6 bases). Deletions cut 5 bases from V and 8 bases from J, with 10 bases between. Germline CDR1 and CDR2: MDHEN and SYDVKM. The CDR3 sequence is 12 residues long. The CDR3 DNA reads as TGTGCCAGCAGTGCACAGGGTTACATTCAGTACTTC. Protein sequence: CASSAQGYIQYF.

The rearrangement links TRBV11-2 to TRBJ2-7; D not resolved. The CDR3 spans 15 residues. The germline gives CDR1 SGHAT, CDR2 FQNNGV. The germline V and J ends were trimmed by 3 bases and 3 bases, with 15 bases remaining between them. CDR3 sequence (DNA): TGTGCCAGCAGCTTCGAGGCCTCTGCCTACTACGAGCAGTACTTC. It specifies CASSFEASAYYEQYF.

This clone was counted many times. The chain links TRBV19 to TRBJ1-2, with a possible D match to TRBD1 (5 bases). The CDR3 is 12 amino acids. Trimming pared 10 bases from V and 8 bases from J, leaving 17 bases between. Germline V gene sequence: CDR1 LNHDA, CDR2 SQIVND (reference sequence). CDR3 sequence reads: CATGRGSGGYTF. The CDR3 DNA reads as TGTGCCACCGGACGGGGGTCGGGCGGCTACACCTTC.

Ten or more counts support this clone. The genes are TRBV7-3 and TRBJ2-2; 7 bases are a match to TRBD1. The CDR3 is 15 residues long. The trim removed 4 bases at V and 3 bases at J, leaving 5 bases unmatched. Germline V gives CDR1 SGHTA, CDR2 FQGTGA. The CDR3 DNA sequence: TGTGCCAGCAGCTCAAACGACAGGGACACCGGGGAGCTGTTTTTT. As protein: CASSSNDRDTGELFF.

This clone is labeled as medium-sized. The rearrangement links TRBV6-2 or TRBV6-3 to TRBJ2-1; 7 nucleotides agree with TRBD1. V dropped 7 bases and J dropped 10; count of bases not matched to a gene: 10. Germline V gives CDR1 MNHEY, CDR2 SVGEGT. This CDR3 has 13 residues. Here the CDR3 DNA reads TGTGCCAGCACTGGTAGGGGGACAGACGAGCAGTTCTTC. It yields the protein CASTGRGTDEQFF.

The sample holds many counts of this clone. The chain is built from TRBV29-1 and TRBJ2-1; 10 bases are a match to TRBD1. Trimming cost V 6 bases and J 1 base; bases outside gene matches: 3. From germline, CDR1 is SQVTM and CDR2 ANQGSEA. This CDR3 is 14 amino acids long. This CDR3 is CSVQGQGSYNEQFF. The CDR3 DNA follows: TGCAGCGTGCAGGGACAGGGGTCCTACAATGAGCAGTTCTTC.

In this sample, this clone turned up many times. The rearrangement links TRBV2 to TRBJ1-5, with TRBD1 identical over 7 bases. The CDR3 contains 13 residues. In germline, CDR1 is SNHLY, CDR2 FYNNEI. The junction had 7 bases not matched to a gene; V was cut back by 10 bases and J by 4 bases. The DNA of the CDR3 is TGTGCCACCGGAGACAGGGATAATCAGCCCCAGCATTTT. Its protein product is CATGDRDNQPQHF. Full variable domain (remainder filled in from reference TRBV2 and TRBJ1-5): EPEVTQTPSHQVTQMGQEVILRCVPISNHLYFYWYRQILGQKVEFLVSFYNNEISEKSEIFDDQFSVERPDGSNFTLKIRSTKLEDSAMYFCATGDRDNQPQHFGDGTRLSIL.

This clone was counted many times. The rearrangement joins TRBV5-1 to TRBJ2-3; D is ambiguous. CDR3 length: 13 amino acids. CDR1 is SGHRS and CDR2 is YFSETQ in the germline V gene. V lost 6 bases and J 0 bases, leaving 8 bases between the germline ends. Here the CDR3 DNA reads TGCGCCAGCAAGACTGGGAGCACAGATACGCAGTATTTT. Its protein product is CASKTGSTDTQYF.

This clone came up a few times. V gene TRBV5-1 combines with J gene TRBJ2-7; no definite D call. This CDR3 comprises 13 residues. The V end was cut by 6 bases, the J end by 2 bases, with 12 bases between. Germline assignment: CDR1 SGHRS and CDR2 YFSETQ. The CDR3 reads CASILGLAYEQYF. CDR3 in DNA: TGCGCCAGCATCTTAGGGTTGGCCTACGAGCAGTACTTC.

This clone was recorded at least ten times. The chain links TRBV24-1 to TRBJ2-1; 11 bases match TRBD2. J gave up 10 bases and V 3 bases, and 4 bases lay outside the gene matches. The CDR3 has 14 residues. The germline gives CDR1 KGHDR, CDR2 SFDVKD. The CDR3, as DNA: TGTGCCACCAGTGATCAACGGACTAGCGGGGAGCAGTTCTTC. This sequence encodes CATSDQRTSGEQFF.

In its sample, this clone is medium-sized (0.01 to 0.1%). This rearrangement joins TRBV28 to TRBJ2-7; D not certain. Trimming shortened V by 3 bases and J by 1 base, and 10 bases separated the two germline ends. The germline V gene encodes CDR1 MDHEN and CDR2 SYDVKM. The CDR3 totals 14 residues. CDR3 amino acids: CASSFHGPSYEQYF. The CDR3 nucleotides are TGTGCCAGCAGTTTCCACGGCCCGTCCTACGAGCAGTACTTC.

This clone was recorded at least ten times. The rearrangement joins TRBV2 to TRBJ2-1; tentatively, D is TRBD1 or TRBD2 (6 bases each). V shed 7 bases and J shed 7 bases, with 14 bases lying between them. Germline assignment: CDR1 SNHLY and CDR2 FYNNEI. This CDR3 comprises 13 residues. The chain's CDR3 is CASTRGHGNEQFF. In DNA, the CDR3 is TGTGCCAGCACCCGGGGGCATGGGAATGAGCAGTTCTTC. Filled out from reference TRBV2 and TRBJ2-1, the complete variable domain reads EPEVTQTPSHQVTQMGQEVILRCVPISNHLYFYWYRQILGQKVEFLVSFYNNEISEKSEIFDDQFSVERPDGSNFTLKIRSTKLEDSAMYFCASTRGHGNEQFFGPGTRLTVL.

This clone was picked up many times. The rearrangement uses TRBV20-1 and TRBJ1-5, with D unresolved. Germline assignment: CDR1 DFQATT and CDR2 SNEGSKA (reference sequence). Trimming cost V 5 bases and J 4 bases, with 12 bases left between them. The CDR3 loop spans 13 amino acids. CDR3: CSARSTLNQPQHF. Written as DNA, the CDR3 is TGCAGTGCTCGCTCTACACTAAATCAGCCCCAGCATTTT.

This clone appeared many times. The genes are TRBV3-1 and TRBJ2-1, with TRBD2 matching 8 bases. The CDR3 length is 15 residues. Germline assignment: CDR1 LGHDT and CDR2 YNNKEL (reference sequence). V lost 5 bases and J lost 0; bases outside the gene matches: 3. In nucleotides, the CDR3 is TGTGCCAGCAGCTCCAGCGGGAGCTCCTACAATGAGCAGTTCTTC. It specifies CASSSSGSSYNEQFF.

This clone was observed once. This chain links TRBV20-1 with TRBJ2-3, with 9 bases aligning to TRBD1. Germline V gene lookup returns CDR1 DFQATT and CDR2 SNEGSKA (reference sequence). After removal of 5 bases from V and 7 bases from J, the junction contained 10 bases not matched to a gene. There are 14 residues in the CDR3. The CDR3 sequence is CSAPPGQGRYTQYF. The CDR3 coding sequence is TGCAGTGCTCCTCCGGGACAGGGAAGGTATACGCAGTATTTT.

The table lists this clone with many counts. The chain recombines TRBV6-2 or TRBV6-3 with TRBJ2-1; perhaps TRBD2 as D (6 bases). Germline V gene sequence: CDR1 MNHEY, CDR2 SVGEGT. The CDR3 runs 14 residues. V was clipped by 2 bases and J by 4 bases, with 9 bases between them. The CDR3 DNA is TGTGCCAGCAGTTACCTGAGCGGGTACAATGAGCAGTTCTTC. This codes for CASSYLSGYNEQFF.

This clone was picked up many times. Since a much larger clone is just one base distant, this may be a read error. The same CDR3 also results from other DNA sequences found in this sample. This chain joins TRBV2 and TRBJ1-1; 10 bases are a match to TRBD1. CDR1 and CDR2 from the germline V gene are SNHLY and FYNNEI. This CDR3 has 12 amino acids. The CDR3 reads CARDRGKTEASF. In DNA, the CDR3 is TGTGCCAGGGACAGGGGGAAAACTGAAGCTTCCTTT. Full variable domain (missing parts from reference TRBV2 and TRBJ1-1): EPEVTQTPSHQVTQMGQEVILRCVPISNHLYFYWYRQILGQKVEFLVSFYNNEISEKSEIFDDQFSVERPDGSNFTLKIRSTKLEDSAMYFCARDRGKTEASFGQGTRLTVV.

This clone showed up many times. This chain joins TRBV29-1 and TRBJ2-3, with 9 bases identical to TRBD1. The CDR3 is 17 residues long. V was clipped by 1 base and J by 1 base; unmatched bases: 9. Germline V CDR1 and CDR2: SQVTM, ANQGSEA. The CDR3 DNA reads TGCAGCGTTGAAGGGGCCCCGGACAGGGGTCGCACAGATACGCAGTATTTT. Translation gives CSVEGAPDRGRTDTQYF.

Turning to this clone: One junction end does not reproduce the germline sequence, and a read error may be involved. The chain recombines TRBV2 with TRBJ1-1; D gene ambiguous. The length of the CDR3 is 12 residues. Germline CDR1 and CDR2: SNHLY and FYNNEI. CDR3 coding DNA: TGTGCCAGCAGGAGGAGCAGTAATGAAGCTTTATTT. The encoded protein is CASRRSSNEALF.

This clone came up many times. This chain uses TRBV2 with TRBJ2-2; no firm D call. CDR1 and CDR2 from the germline V gene are SNHLY and FYNNEI. V lost 9 bases, J lost 6 bases, and 8 bases lay in between. CDR3 size: 11 residues. CDR3 sequence: CASNSPGELFF. The CDR3 coding sequence is TGTGCCAGTAATAGCCCCGGGGAGCTGTTTTTT.

The chain links TRBV7-8 to TRBJ2-2; D not certain. Germline V gene sequence: CDR1 SGHVS, CDR2 FQNEAQ. This CDR3 is 12 amino acids long. V was trimmed by 9 bases and J by 6 bases, leaving 11 bases between them. The CDR3 spells CASQMVAGELFF. CDR3 in DNA: TGTGCCAGTCAAATGGTCGCCGGGGAGCTGTTTTTT.